Below are 29 T cell receptor beta chains sequenced from a single sample in a study of Tregs in tolerant kidney transplant recipients. TCRdb's copy holds only in-frame clones and misses some; the assay was immunoSEQ multiplex PCR. The sample yields 75,000 to 85,000 clones, approximately 89% seen once. Specimen: Tregs from blood, collected before the transplant. The source of these receptors is a human donor who received a combined kidney and bone marrow transplant.

The rearrangement joins TRBV5-6 to TRBJ1-2, with TRBD1 identical over 9 bases. The germline V gene has CDR1 SGHDT and CDR2 YYEEEE. The V segment lost 1 base and the J segment 4 bases; nucleotides outside the gene matches: 11. There are 17 residues in the CDR3. The CDR3 coding sequence is TGTGCCAGCAGCTTGCCCCCGGGACAGGGAGCCCTCTATGGCTACACCTTC. This translates into CASSLPPGQGALYGYTF. The entire variable domain, with the rest obtained from reference TRBV5-6 and TRBJ1-2, is as follows: DAGVTQSPTHLIKTRGQQVTLRCSPKSGHDTVSWYQQALGQGPQFIFQYYEEEERQRGNFPDRFSGHQFPNYSSELNVNALLLGDSALYLCASSLPPGQGALYGYTFGSGTRLTVV.

This clone was detected only a few times. The V call is TRBV14, the J call TRBJ1-3, with D tentatively TRBD1 (6 bases). The V and J ends lost 4 bases and 2 bases respectively, with 15 bases between them. Germline CDR1 is SGHDN and CDR2 is FVKESK. This CDR3 region has 16 residues. This CDR3 is CASSRNRETAGNTIYF. The CDR3 region has the DNA TGTGCCAGCAGCCGGAACAGGGAGACGGCTGGAAACACCATATATTTT. The entire variable domain, with the rest obtained from reference TRBV14 and TRBJ1-3, is as follows: EAGVTQFPSHSVIEKGQTVTLRCDPISGHDNLYWYRRVMGKEIKFLLHFVKESKQDESGMPNNRFLAERTGGTYSTLKVQPAELEDSGVYFCASSRNRETAGNTIYFGEGSWLTVV.

The chain employs TRBV5-6 and TRBJ2-5, with a tentative D call TRBD2 (6 bases). Germline V gene sequence: CDR1 SGHDT, CDR2 YYEEEE. Trimming pared 1 base from V and 0 bases from J, leaving 16 bases between. This CDR3 region has 17 residues. In nucleotides, the CDR3 is TGTGCCAGCAGCTTGTTTAATCGGGGGAGAAACCAAGAGACCCAGTACTTC. It yields the protein CASSLFNRGRNQETQYF. Full variable domain (remainder filled in from reference TRBV5-6 and TRBJ2-5): DAGVTQSPTHLIKTRGQQVTLRCSPKSGHDTVSWYQQALGQGPQFIFQYYEEEERQRGNFPDRFSGHQFPNYSSELNVNALLLGDSALYLCASSLFNRGRNQETQYFGPGTRLLVL.

The genes are TRBV2 and TRBJ2-5, with 10 nucleotides matching TRBD2. The germline gives CDR1 SNHLY, CDR2 FYNNEI. The CDR3 totals 14 residues. The junction had 4 bases not matched to a gene; V was cut back by 4 bases and J by 5 bases. CDR3 coding DNA: TGTGCCAGCAGTGCCGGACTAGCGGAGGAGACCCAGTACTTC. Translated: CASSAGLAEETQYF. The entire variable domain, with the rest obtained from reference TRBV2 and TRBJ2-5, is as follows: EPEVTQTPSHQVTQMGQEVILRCVPISNHLYFYWYRQILGQKVEFLVSFYNNEISEKSEIFDDQFSVERPDGSNFTLKIRSTKLEDSAMYFCASSAGLAEETQYFGPGTRLLVL.

The V and J genes are TRBV29-1 and TRBJ1-1; TRBD1 is a possible D gene (6 bases). The germline V and J ends were trimmed by 7 bases and 1 base, with 10 bases remaining between them. The CDR3 runs 12 residues. Per germline, CDR1 SQVTM and CDR2 ANQGSEA. The CDR3 DNA is TGCAGCGGGGGACACCCGAACACTGAAGCTTTCTTT. This sequence encodes CSGGHPNTEAFF.

In its sample, this clone was seen once. The chain recombines TRBV7-9 with TRBJ1-1, with TRBD1 matching 7 bases. V was clipped by 0 bases and J by 8 bases; unmatched bases: 3. The CDR3 loop spans 13 amino acids. In germline, CDR1 is SEHNR, CDR2 FQNEAQ (reference sequence). The CDR3 bases are TGTGCCAGCAGCTTAGCCACAGGGGCAGAAGCTTTCTTT. This sequence encodes CASSLATGAEAFF.

The chain uses TRBV4-2 and TRBJ2-5; 15 bases are a match to TRBD2. There are 18 residues in the CDR3. Germline values: CDR1 LGHNA, CDR2 YNFKEQ. The V and J ends lost 4 bases and 5 bases, in that order; junction bases with no gene match: 11. The chain's CDR3 is CASSPGLAGGPIWETQYF. DNA of the CDR3: TGTGCCAGCAGCCCCGGACTAGCGGGAGGGCCAATCTGGGAGACCCAGTACTTC.

The chain is built from TRBV19 and TRBJ2-1; TRBD2 matches 8 bases. The CDR3 totals 13 residues. The V segment lost 8 bases and the J segment 7 bases; nucleotides outside the gene matches: 7. In germline, CDR1 is LNHDA, CDR2 SQIVND (reference sequence). The CDR3 sequence is CASGNSGGNEQFF. CDR3 bases: TGTGCCAGTGGAAACTCGGGGGGGAATGAGCAGTTCTTC. Variable domain in full (rest from reference TRBV19 and TRBJ2-1): DGGITQSPKYLFRKEGQNVTLSCEQNLNHDAMYWYRQDPGQGLRLIYYSQIVNDFQKGDIAEGYSVSREKKESFPLTVTSAQKNPTAFYLCASGNSGGNEQFFGPGTRLTVL.

V is TRBV15 and J is TRBJ2-5; TRBD1 matches at 8 bases. Looked up from germline, CDR1 is LNHNV and CDR2 is YYDKDF (reference sequence). The CDR3 spans 15 residues. V dropped 5 bases and J dropped 4; count of bases not matched to a gene: 9. The CDR3 nucleotides are TGTGCCACCAGCGCACCAGGGGGCAGGGGAGAGACCCAGTACTTC. Protein sequence: CATSAPGGRGETQYF.

CDR3 sequence (DNA): TGTGCCAGCAGCGGACAGGGGGCTAGTCAGCCCCAGCATTTT. It translates to CASSGQGASQPQHF. The chain carries TRBV28 and TRBJ1-5; 11 bases are a match to TRBD1. Trimming at V came to 6 bases and at J to 6 bases, leaving 4 bases not matched to a gene. CDR1 MDHEN and CDR2 SYDVKM come from the germline V gene. This CDR3 is 14 amino acids long.

This clone was seen just once. The V and J genes are TRBV30 and TRBJ2-7; TRBD1 matches 9 bases. With V trimmed by 0 bases and J by 5 bases, 5 bases remained unmatched. The CDR3 spans 14 residues. Germline loops: CDR1 GTSNPN, CDR2 SVGIG (reference sequence). CDR3 DNA: TGTGCCTGGAGTGTGGGGACAGGGACCGACGAGCAGTACTTC. It codes for CAWSVGTGTDEQYF. The variable domain in full, completed from reference TRBV30 and TRBJ2-7, reads SQTIHQWPATLVQPVGSPLSLECTVEGTSNPNLYWYRQAAGRGLQLLFYSVGIGQISSEVPQNLSASRPQDRQFILSSKKLLLSDSGFYLCAWSVGTGTDEQYFGPGTRLTVT.

This chain connects TRBV6-5 to TRBJ1-2; TRBD1 is a possible D gene (5 bases). V gave up 7 bases and J gave up 4 bases, with 19 bases separating them. CDR3 length: 15 amino acids. The germline V gene encodes CDR1 MNHEY and CDR2 SVGAGI. For the CDR3, the DNA is TGTGCCAGCACCGAGGGGCGCCTCTCAGTCTATGGCTACACCTTC. Encoded protein: CASTEGRLSVYGYTF.

The chain uses TRBV7-9 and TRBJ1-1; no definite D call. Germline values: CDR1 SEHNR, CDR2 FQNEAQ (reference sequence). The CDR3 is made up of 13 amino acids. With 3 bases removed from V and 4 bases from J, the gap between germline ends came to 9 bases. In DNA form, the CDR3 reads TGTGCCAGCAGCTTGCGGGAGGGCACTGAAGCTTTCTTT. Protein sequence: CASSLREGTEAFF.

This rearrangement joins TRBV10-2 to TRBJ2-7; 11 nucleotides agree with TRBD2. The CDR3 runs 13 residues. V gave up 2 bases and J gave up 6 bases; unmatched junction bases: 0. In germline, CDR1 is WSHSY, CDR2 SAAADI. The CDR3 loop reads CASSELAGGEQYF. CDR3 bases: TGCGCCAGCAGTGAGCTAGCGGGAGGCGAGCAGTACTTC.

The J gene is TRBJ2-5, the V gene TRBV5-6; maybe TRBD2 (5 bases). Germline assignment: CDR1 SGHDT and CDR2 YYEEEE. Trimming left V 4 bases short and J 2 bases short, with 21 bases between. The CDR3 length is 17 residues. The CDR3 coding sequence is TGTGCCAGCAGCCGGACCTGGGGTACCGCGGGTCAAGAGACCCAGTACTTC. It codes for CASSRTWGTAGQETQYF.

The J gene is TRBJ2-3, the V gene TRBV19; 7 nucleotides agree with TRBD1. V trimming: 10 bases; J trimming: 3 bases; junction bases outside the gene matches: 4. This CDR3 has 12 amino acids. Germline loops: CDR1 LNHDA, CDR2 SQIVND (reference sequence). CDR3 DNA: TGTGCCACACAGGGGAAAACAGATACGCAGTATTTT. The encoded protein is CATQGKTDTQYF.

The V call is TRBV6-1, the J call TRBJ2-4; possibly TRBD1 for D (7 bases). V lost 2 bases and J lost 4, with 18 bases in between. Looked up from germline, CDR1 is MNHNS and CDR2 is SASEGT. The CDR3 runs 17 residues. This CDR3 is CASSENPGGTEKNIQYF. CDR3 sequence (DNA): TGTGCCAGCAGTGAAAATCCTGGGGGGACAGAAAAAAACATTCAGTACTTC.

The chain recombines TRBV11-2 with TRBJ2-2, with 7 bases aligning to TRBD1. Germline CDR1 and CDR2: SGHAT and FQNNGV. The CDR3 consists of 14 residues. With 3 bases clipped from V and 5 bases from J, the junction kept 3 bases outside the gene matches. Here the CDR3 reads CASSFNRGTGELFF. DNA of the CDR3: TGTGCCAGCAGCTTTAACAGGGGTACCGGGGAGCTGTTTTTT.

This clone has only one observation. The V gene is TRBV9, the J gene TRBJ1-3; D might be TRBD1 (5 bases). The V end was cut by 3 bases, the J end by 0 bases, with 10 bases between. This CDR3 has 15 amino acids. Per the germline V gene, CDR1 is SGDLS and CDR2 is YYNGEE. The CDR3 DNA reads as TGTGCCAGCAGCGCCGGGGCTTTCTCTGGAAACACCATATATTTT. Protein sequence: CASSAGAFSGNTIYF.

V usage is TRBV2 and J usage is TRBJ1-5; D call uncertain. The CDR3 sequence is 15 residues long. Germline CDR1 is SNHLY and CDR2 is FYNNEI. The V end lost 3 bases, the J end lost 0 bases, and 9 bases lay between the germline ends. The CDR3 protein is CASSDAAYSNQPQHF. DNA of the CDR3: TGTGCCAGCAGTGATGCAGCATATAGCAATCAGCCCCAGCATTTT.

The rearrangement links TRBV2 to TRBJ2-3; D ambiguous. The CDR3 sequence is 14 residues long. Trimming left V 3 bases short and J 2 bases short, with 9 bases between. Germline CDR1 and CDR2: SNHLY and FYNNEI. The DNA of the CDR3 is TGTGCCAGCAGTGACTCGGCCGCCACAGATACGCAGTATTTT. Residues: CASSDSAATDTQYF. The full variable domain, completed using reference TRBV2 and TRBJ2-3, is EPEVTQTPSHQVTQMGQEVILRCVPISNHLYFYWYRQILGQKVEFLVSFYNNEISEKSEIFDDQFSVERPDGSNFTLKIRSTKLEDSAMYFCASSDSAATDTQYFGPGTRLTVL.

The sample holds one count of this clone. The rearrangement links TRBV7-9 to TRBJ1-4, with 10 bases that match TRBD1. The V gene end was trimmed by 5 bases and the J gene end by 8 bases; junction bases not matched to a gene: 5. The germline gives CDR1 SEHNR, CDR2 FQNEAQ (reference sequence). This CDR3 has 14 amino acids. CDR3 sequence reads: CASSPGQGREKLFF. The CDR3 DNA reads as TGTGCCAGCAGCCCGGGACAGGGGAGGGAAAAACTGTTTTTT.

The chain is built from TRBV29-1 and TRBJ1-4; D not resolved. V was cut by 3 bases and J by 6 bases, with 11 bases left in between. Germline CDR1 SQVTM, CDR2 ANQGSEA. This CDR3 has 13 amino acids. The CDR3 DNA follows: TGCAGCGTTGACAGCCTTGCGGATGAAAAACTGTTTTTT. Amino acids: CSVDSLADEKLFF. Complete variable domain (other parts from reference TRBV29-1 and TRBJ1-4): SAVISQKPSRDICQRGTSLTIQCQVDSQVTMMFWYRQQPGQSLTLIATANQGSEATYESGFVIDKFPISRPNLTFSTLTVSNMSPEDSSIYLCSVDSLADEKLFFGSGTQLSVL.

The V call is TRBV5-1, the J call TRBJ1-4, with 7 bases lining up with TRBD1. The CDR3 contains 15 residues. After removal of 5 bases from V and 4 bases from J, the junction contained 8 bases not matched to a gene. Germline CDR1 is SGHRS and CDR2 is YFSETQ. In DNA form, the CDR3 reads TGCGCCAGCAGTGTGATGACAGGGATTAATGAAAAACTGTTTTTT. This encodes CASSVMTGINEKLFF.

Only one count was recorded for this clone. The chain couples TRBV27 to TRBJ2-1; D gene ambiguous. The germline V and J ends were trimmed by 1 base and 0 bases, with 7 bases remaining between them. CDR1 is MNHEY, CDR2 SMNVEV, per germline (reference sequence). This CDR3 spans 15 amino acids. The CDR3 nucleotides read TGTGCCAGCAGTTTATTTCCAGGCTCCTACAATGAGCAGTTCTTC. Translation: CASSLFPGSYNEQFF.

This clone was seen just once. The chain employs TRBV28 and TRBJ2-7; tentatively, D is TRBD1 (5 bases). The length of the CDR3 is 15 residues. Germline loops: CDR1 MDHEN, CDR2 SYDVKM. V gave up 2 bases and J gave up 0 bases, with 11 bases separating them. As DNA, the CDR3 is TGTGCCAGCAGTTTAATCGGGCAGGGCTCCTACGAGCAGTACTTC. Translating gives CASSLIGQGSYEQYF.

The chain is built from TRBV5-1 and TRBJ2-2; the match to TRBD1 covers 7 bases. J was trimmed by 7 bases and V by 4 bases; bases with no gene match: 7. Germline loops: CDR1 SGHRS, CDR2 YFSETQ. The CDR3 is 14 residues long. The CDR3 loop reads CASSTGTVSGELFF. CDR3 bases: TGCGCCAGCAGCACCGGGACAGTTAGCGGGGAGCTGTTTTTT.

This clone was detected once. This rearrangement joins TRBV2 to TRBJ1-2; maybe TRBD1 (6 bases). The CDR3 consists of 13 residues. V gave up 6 bases and J gave up 4 bases, with 12 bases separating them. In germline, CDR1 is SNHLY, CDR2 FYNNEI. The CDR3 sequence: CASSWRGGYGYTF. CDR3 DNA: TGTGCCAGCAGCTGGAGAGGGGGCTATGGCTACACCTTC.

The chain carries TRBV18 and TRBJ2-1, with 8 bases that match TRBD2. This CDR3 has 16 amino acids. V lost 3 bases to trimming and J lost 1 base; unmatched junction nucleotides: 5. The V gene's germline CDR1 is KGHSH and CDR2 LQKENI. As DNA, the CDR3 is TGTGCCAGCTCACCCCCTAGCGGGTTTTCCTACAATGAGCAGTTCTTC. It specifies CASSPPSGFSYNEQFF.